Here is one TCR beta chain with its context. The data originate from a study of identical twins. The junction had 9 bases not matched to a gene; V was cut back by 7 bases and J by 6 bases. The CDR3 has 14 amino acids. From the 5' RACE reads, TCRdb called clonotypes with MiXCR, one entry per CDR3 protein. The data hold hundreds of thousands of distinct CDR3 sequences, with around a tenth observed a single time. This receptor was obtained from a woman aged 18-29 years in good health. The source material was memory (CD45RO+) T cells sorted from blood. The chain couples TRBV12-3 or TRBV12-4 to TRBJ1-2; TRBD1 matches at 9 bases. CDR3 amino acids: CASNPSGQGNGYTF. CDR3 DNA sequence: TGTGCCAGCAATCCCTCCGGACAGGGGAATGGCTACACCTTC.